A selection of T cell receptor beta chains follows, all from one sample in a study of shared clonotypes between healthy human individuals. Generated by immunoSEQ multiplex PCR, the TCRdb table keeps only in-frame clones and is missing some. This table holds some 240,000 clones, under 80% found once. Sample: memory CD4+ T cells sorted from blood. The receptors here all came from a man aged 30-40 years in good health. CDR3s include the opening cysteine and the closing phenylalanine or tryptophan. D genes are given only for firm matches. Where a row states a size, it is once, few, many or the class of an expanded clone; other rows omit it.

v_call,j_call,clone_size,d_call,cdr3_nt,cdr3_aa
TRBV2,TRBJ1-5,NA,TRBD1,TGTGCCAGCAGCTTGGGACAGGCCCCCAATCAGCCCCAGCATTTT,CASSLGQAPNQPQHF
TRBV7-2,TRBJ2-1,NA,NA,TGTGCCAGCAGCTTCAGTAGCGCGTTAAATGAGCAGTTCTTC,CASSFSSALNEQFF
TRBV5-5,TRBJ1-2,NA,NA,TGTGCCAGCAGCGGACGCGGCCTTGATGGCTACACCTTC,CASSGRGLDGYTF
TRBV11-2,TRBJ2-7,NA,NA,TGTGCCAGCAGCCGGACGGCGGCTAGCCTCACCTACGAGCAGTACTTC,CASSRTAASLTYEQYF
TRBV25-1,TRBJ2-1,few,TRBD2,TGTGCCAGCAGTGAATCTAGCGGGACCGACTACAATGAGCAGTTCTTC,CASSESSGTDYNEQFF
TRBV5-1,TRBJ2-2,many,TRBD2,TGCGCCAGCAGCTTGGACGGGAGGGCCGTCGGGGAGCTGTTTTTT,CASSLDGRAVGELFF
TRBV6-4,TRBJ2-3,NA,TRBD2,TGTGCCAGCAGTCTAGCGGGAGGCACAGATACGCAGTATTTT,CASSLAGGTDTQYF
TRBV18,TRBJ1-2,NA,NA,TGTGCCAGCTCACCAACGGGGGGGAATAACTATGGCTACACCTTC,CASSPTGGNNYGYTF
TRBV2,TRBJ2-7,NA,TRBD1,TGTGCCAGCAGTATCCGGGACAGGGATATCTACGAGCAGTACTTC,CASSIRDRDIYEQYF
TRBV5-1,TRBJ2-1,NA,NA,TGCGCCAGCAGCTTGGCGGGAAGGGAGGATGAGCAGTTCTTC,CASSLAGREDEQFF
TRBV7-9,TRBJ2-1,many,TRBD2,TGTGCCAGCAGCTTAGTAGCGGGCTTGGGAGAGCAGTTCTTC,CASSLVAGLGEQFF
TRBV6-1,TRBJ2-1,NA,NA,TGTGCCAGCAGTGTTTCGGCATACAATGAGCAGTTCTTC,CASSVSAYNEQFF
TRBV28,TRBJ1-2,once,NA,TGTGCCAGCAGCACCTTTCCCCTGTCGGATGGCTACACCTTC,CASSTFPLSDGYTF
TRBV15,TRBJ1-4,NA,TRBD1,TGTGCCACCAGCTCAACGGGACAGGGAAGGGAAAAACTGTTTTTT,CATSSTGQGREKLFF
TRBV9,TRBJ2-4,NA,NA,TGTGCCAGCAGCGTCCTCTTTCGGAGGGACCTACTAGCCAAAAACATTCAGTACTTC,CASSVLFRRDLLAKNIQYF
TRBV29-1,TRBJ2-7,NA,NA,TGCAGCGTTGGTGGGGGGGCTGGCGACGAGCAGTACTTC,CSVGGGAGDEQYF
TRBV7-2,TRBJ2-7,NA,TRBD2,TGTGCCAGCAGCACAAAGCGGGAGGGCGAACGCGAGCAGTACTTC,CASSTKREGEREQYF
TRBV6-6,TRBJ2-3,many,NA,TGTGCCAGCGAGCGGCGGTCTTTCACAGATACGCAGTATTTT,CASERRSFTDTQYF
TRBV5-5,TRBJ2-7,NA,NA,TGTGCCAGCAGCTTGGGGGCAGGGGCGAACTCCGAGCAGTACTTC,CASSLGAGANSEQYF
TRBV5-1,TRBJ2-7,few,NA,TGCGCCAGCAGCTTCGCGCCCGGTGACGAGCAGTACTTC,CASSFAPGDEQYF
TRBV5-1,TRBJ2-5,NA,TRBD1,TGCGCCAGCAGCAGGGGACAGGGGGTCTTGGAGACCCAGTACTTC,CASSRGQGVLETQYF
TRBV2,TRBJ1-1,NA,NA,TGTGCCAGCAGTGTATCAAGAGACTTCACTGAAGCTTTCTTT,CASSVSRDFTEAFF
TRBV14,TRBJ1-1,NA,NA,TGTGCCAGCAGCCGGACATCACGGAACACTGAAGCTTTCTTT,CASSRTSRNTEAFF
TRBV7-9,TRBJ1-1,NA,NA,TGTGCCAGCAGCCCCCAGGTGGGGTTCAATGCTTTCTTT,CASSPQVGFNAFF
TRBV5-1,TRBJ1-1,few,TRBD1,TGCGCCAGCAGCTCGGGACAGGGGAACACTGAAGCTTTCTTT,CASSSGQGNTEAFF
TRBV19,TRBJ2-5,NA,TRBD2,TGTGCCAGTCGGACTAGCGGCCAAGAGACCCAGTACTTC,CASRTSGQETQYF
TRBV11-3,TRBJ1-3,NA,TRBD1,TGTGCCAGCAGCGTCGGGACAGGGGGCAGTGGAAACACCATATATTTT,CASSVGTGGSGNTIYF
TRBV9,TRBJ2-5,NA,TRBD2,TGTGCCAGCAGCGCTCTAGCGGGAGGGTACCAAGAGACCCAGTACTTC,CASSALAGGYQETQYF
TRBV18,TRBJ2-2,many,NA,TGTGCCAGCTTCCCCGGGAACACCGGGGAGCTGTTTTTT,CASFPGNTGELFF
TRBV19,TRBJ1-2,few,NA,TGTGCCAGTAGCGACCTATCCCTGGGGGGATATGGCTACACCTTC,CASSDLSLGGYGYTF
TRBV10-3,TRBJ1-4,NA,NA,TGTGCCATCTCTAACGTGGGCAATGAAAAACTGTTTTTT,CAISNVGNEKLFF
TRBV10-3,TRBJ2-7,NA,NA,TGTGCCATCAGAGAAGGGAGGCCAGGAGACGAGCAGTACTTC,CAIREGRPGDEQYF
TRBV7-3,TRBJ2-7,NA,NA,TGTGCCAGCAGCTTTGGACCGCAAAGGGAGCAGTACTTC,CASSFGPQREQYF
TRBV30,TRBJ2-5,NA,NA,TGTGCCTGGGGGGCAAAGGGTGAGACCCAGTACTTC,CAWGAKGETQYF
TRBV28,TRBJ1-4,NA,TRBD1,TGTGCCAGCAGTCCGCGTTACAGGGGCTCAACTAATGAAAAACTGTTTTTT,CASSPRYRGSTNEKLFF
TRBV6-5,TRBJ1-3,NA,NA,TGTGCCAGTGCCAGAGCTCCTGGAAACACCATATATTTT,CASARAPGNTIYF
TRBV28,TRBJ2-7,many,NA,TGTGCCAGCAGCCTACGACAGTCGAAGTCCAAGCAGTACTTC,CASSLRQSKSKQYF
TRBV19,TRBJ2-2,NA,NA,TGTGCCAGTAGTATTAGGGAAACCGGGGAGCTGTTTTTT,CASSIRETGELFF
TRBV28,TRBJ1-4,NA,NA,TGTGCCAGCAAAGGGCCCGGAAGGCTAACTAATGAAAAACTGTTTTTT,CASKGPGRLTNEKLFF
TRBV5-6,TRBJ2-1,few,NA,TGTGCCAGCAGCTTGTTTCAACCAAACAATGAGCAGTTCTTC,CASSLFQPNNEQFF
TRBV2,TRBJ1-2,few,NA,TGTGCCAGCAGTGACACAGGTGGCTACACCTTC,CASSDTGGYTF
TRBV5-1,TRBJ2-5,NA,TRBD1,TGCGCCAGCCATACCGGGACAGGGTCGGAGACCCAGTACTTC,CASHTGTGSETQYF
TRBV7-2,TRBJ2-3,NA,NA,TGTGCCAGCAGCTTTGGCACAGATACGCAGTATTTT,CASSFGTDTQYF
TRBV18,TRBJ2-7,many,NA,TGTGCCAGCTCACCTATTCAGGGCGCCGAGCAGTACTTC,CASSPIQGAEQYF
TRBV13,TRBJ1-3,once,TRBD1,TGTGCCAGCAGCTCCCCCACAGGGGATAGGGGCTCAGGAGGAAACACCATATATTTT,CASSSPTGDRGSGGNTIYF
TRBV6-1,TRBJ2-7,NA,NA,TGTGCCAGCAGTGCTCAAGGGGACGAGCAGTACTTC,CASSAQGDEQYF
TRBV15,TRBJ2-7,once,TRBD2,TGTGCCACCAGCAGTGGACTAGCGGGAATCTACGAGCAGTACTTC,CATSSGLAGIYEQYF
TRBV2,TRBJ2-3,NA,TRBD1,TGTGCCAGCAGTGTCTTGACAGGGATAGATACGCAGTATTTT,CASSVLTGIDTQYF
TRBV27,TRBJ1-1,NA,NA,TGTGCCAGCAGTGGCTATAGAAGAAACACTGAAGCTTTCTTT,CASSGYRRNTEAFF
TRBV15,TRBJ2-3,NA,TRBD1,TGTGCCACCAGCAGAAAAGGGGGCGGTACGCAGTATTTT,CATSRKGGGTQYF